The sequence of this TCR beta chain was determined in a study of cytomegalovirus exposure and HLA in healthy donors. Across the study: Among roughly 180 million T cells, an earlier analysis found roughly 100 million unique TCR beta sequences. General study findings and limits: An ancestry cluster, one associated with Asian ancestry, reportedly showed fewer N-insertions than the approximately 670-donor mean in a later analysis. In a later analysis, at a false discovery rate of 0.05, 16,951 TCR beta sequences matched HLA alleles.

Deletions cut 0 bases from V and 7 bases from J, with 7 bases between. The germline V gene encodes CDR1 MNHEY and CDR2 SVGAGI. This CDR3 comprises 13 residues. Each donor's status was that of a healthy bone marrow donor. Vbeta (60) and Jbeta (13) primers were used in the PCR. Clones were read by immunoSEQ multiplex PCR, and TCRdb kept only the in-frame ones, dropping some. Of 90,000 to 140,000 clones listed, over 65% are singletons. With regard to this clone: The antigen is unknown.

The material sequenced was PBMCs. The V gene is TRBV6-5, the J gene TRBJ1-5; D is undetermined. This receptor was taken from a man aged 35 to 55 in good health and CMV-seropositive. The CDR3 here is CASSYSISQPQHF. The CDR3 DNA sequence: TGTGCCAGCAGTTACTCTATCTCCCAGCCCCAGCATTTT.